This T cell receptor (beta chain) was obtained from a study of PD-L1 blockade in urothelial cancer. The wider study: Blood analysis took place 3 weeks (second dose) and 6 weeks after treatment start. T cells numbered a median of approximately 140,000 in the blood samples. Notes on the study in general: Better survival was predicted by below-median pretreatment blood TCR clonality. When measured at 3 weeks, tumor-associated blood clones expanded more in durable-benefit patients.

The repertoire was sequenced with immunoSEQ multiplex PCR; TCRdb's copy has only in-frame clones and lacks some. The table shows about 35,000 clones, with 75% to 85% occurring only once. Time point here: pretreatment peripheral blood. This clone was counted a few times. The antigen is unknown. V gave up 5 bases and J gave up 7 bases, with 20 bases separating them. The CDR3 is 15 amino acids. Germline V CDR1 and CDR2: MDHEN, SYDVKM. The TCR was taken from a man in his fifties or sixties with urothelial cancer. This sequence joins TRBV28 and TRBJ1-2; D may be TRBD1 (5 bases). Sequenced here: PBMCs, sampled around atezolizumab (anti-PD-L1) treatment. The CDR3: CASSNRRDSLGGYTF. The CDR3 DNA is TGTGCCAGCAGTAACCGCCGCGACAGTTTAGGTGGCTACACCTTC.